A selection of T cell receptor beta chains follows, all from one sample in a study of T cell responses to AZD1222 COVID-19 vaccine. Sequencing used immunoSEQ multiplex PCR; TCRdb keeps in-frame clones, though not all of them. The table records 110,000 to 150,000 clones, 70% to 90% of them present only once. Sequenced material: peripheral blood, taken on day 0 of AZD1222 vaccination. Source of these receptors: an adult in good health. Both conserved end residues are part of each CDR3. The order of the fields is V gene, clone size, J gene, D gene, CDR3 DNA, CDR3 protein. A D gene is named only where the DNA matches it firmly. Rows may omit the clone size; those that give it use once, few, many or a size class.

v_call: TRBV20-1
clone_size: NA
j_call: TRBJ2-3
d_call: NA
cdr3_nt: TGCAGTGCCCCTGTAATAGTTACGCAGTATTTT
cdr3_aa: CSAPVIVTQYF

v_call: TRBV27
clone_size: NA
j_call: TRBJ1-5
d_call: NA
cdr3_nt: TGTGCCAGCAGTTGGACCTGGGGTCAGCCCCAGCATTTT
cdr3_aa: CASSWTWGQPQHF

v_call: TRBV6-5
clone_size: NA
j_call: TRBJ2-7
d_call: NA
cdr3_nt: TGTGCCAGCAGTTACGGTCGGGAATCCTACGAGCAGTACTTC
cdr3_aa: CASSYGRESYEQYF

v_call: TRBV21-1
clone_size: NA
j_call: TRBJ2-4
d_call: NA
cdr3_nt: TGTGCCAGCAGCACCCCAATTCAAAAGGGAATTCAGTACTTC
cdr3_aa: CASSTPIQKGIQYF

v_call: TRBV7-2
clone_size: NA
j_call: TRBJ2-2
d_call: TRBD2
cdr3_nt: TGTGCCAGCATCCAGCGGGATCGGAGCGGGGAGCTGTTTTTT
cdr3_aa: CASIQRDRSGELFF

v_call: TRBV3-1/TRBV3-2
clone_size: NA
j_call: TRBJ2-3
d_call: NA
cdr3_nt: TGTGCCAGCAGCCTAATAACCCTAGGGGATACGCAGTATTTT
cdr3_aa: CASSLITLGDTQYF

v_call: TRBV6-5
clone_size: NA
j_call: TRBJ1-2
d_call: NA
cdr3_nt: TGTGCCAGCAGTTACCGAACAGAAATCTATGGCTACACCTTC
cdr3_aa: CASSYRTEIYGYTF

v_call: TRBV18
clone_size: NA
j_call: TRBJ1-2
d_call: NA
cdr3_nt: TGTGCCAGCTCACCACAAGGTGGAGCGGAGGGCTACACCTTC
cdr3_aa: CASSPQGGAEGYTF

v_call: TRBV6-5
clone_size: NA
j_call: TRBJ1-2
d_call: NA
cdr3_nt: TGTGCCAGCATCCCAGATATCACTAGGGGCTACACCTTC
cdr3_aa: CASIPDITRGYTF

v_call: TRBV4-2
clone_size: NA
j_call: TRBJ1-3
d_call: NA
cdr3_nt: TGTGCCAGCAGCCAAGAAGGATGGGGCTCCTCTGGAAACACCATATATTTT
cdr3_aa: CASSQEGWGSSGNTIYF

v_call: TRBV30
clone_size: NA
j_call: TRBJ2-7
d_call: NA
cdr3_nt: TGTGCCTGGAGTGTAGGAGATGCGCAGTACTTC
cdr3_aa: CAWSVGDAQYF

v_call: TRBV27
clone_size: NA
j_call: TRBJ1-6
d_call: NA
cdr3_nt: TGTGCCAGCAGCTACGGGGCCAATTCACCCCTCCACTTT
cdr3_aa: CASSYGANSPLHF

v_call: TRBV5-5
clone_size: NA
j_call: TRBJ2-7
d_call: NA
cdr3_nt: TGTGCCAGCAGCTTCGTACCGGGAGCGGACTCCTACGAGCAGTACTTC
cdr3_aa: CASSFVPGADSYEQYF

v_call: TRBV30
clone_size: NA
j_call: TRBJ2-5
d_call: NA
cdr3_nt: TGTGCCTGGGGGGGGCGGACCCAGTACTTC
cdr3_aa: CAWGGRTQYF

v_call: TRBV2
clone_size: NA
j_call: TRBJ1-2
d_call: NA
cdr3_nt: TGTGCCAGCAGTGCTCAGGACAGACCTTATTATGGCTACACCTTC
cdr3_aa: CASSAQDRPYYGYTF

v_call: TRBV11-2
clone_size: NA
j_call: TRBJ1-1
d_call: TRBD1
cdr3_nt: TGTGCCAGCAGCTTGGAACTTCAGGGGGTAGGGAACACTGAAGCTTTCTTT
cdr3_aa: CASSLELQGVGNTEAFF

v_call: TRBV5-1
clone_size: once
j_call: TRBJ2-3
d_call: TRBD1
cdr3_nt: TGCGCCAGCAGCCCTACAGGGGGCACAGATACGCAGTATTTT
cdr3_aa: CASSPTGGTDTQYF

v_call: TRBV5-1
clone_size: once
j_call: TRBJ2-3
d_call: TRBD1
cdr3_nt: TGCGCCAGCAGCTTGGATTCTACAGGGGGGGATACGCAGTATTTT
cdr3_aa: CASSLDSTGGDTQYF

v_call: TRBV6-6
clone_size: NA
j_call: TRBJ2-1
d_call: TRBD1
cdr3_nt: TGTGCCAGCAGTTACTTGAGACAGGGGACGGGTGAGCAGTTCTTC
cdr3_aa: CASSYLRQGTGEQFF

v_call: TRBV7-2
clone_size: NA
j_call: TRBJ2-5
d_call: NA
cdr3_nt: TGTGCCAGCAGCTGGGACTTCAGTCAAGAGACCCAGTACTTC
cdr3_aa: CASSWDFSQETQYF

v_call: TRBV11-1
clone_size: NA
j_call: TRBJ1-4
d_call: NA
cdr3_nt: TGTGCTTCGGGTGCGCGGCCCCTTGGAAAACTGTTTTTT
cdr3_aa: CASGARPLGKLFF

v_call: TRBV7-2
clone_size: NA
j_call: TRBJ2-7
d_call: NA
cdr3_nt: TGTGCCAGCAGCCCCAGCTACGAGCAGTACTTC
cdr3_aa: CASSPSYEQYF

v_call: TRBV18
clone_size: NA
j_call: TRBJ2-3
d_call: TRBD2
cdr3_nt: TGTGCCAGCTCAGGAGACTGGGGACTAACAGGCACAGATACGCAGTATTTT
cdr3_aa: CASSGDWGLTGTDTQYF

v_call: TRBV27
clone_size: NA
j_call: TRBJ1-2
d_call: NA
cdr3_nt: TGTGCCAGCACCAAAGGGGTTGGCTATGGCTACACCTTC
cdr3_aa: CASTKGVGYGYTF

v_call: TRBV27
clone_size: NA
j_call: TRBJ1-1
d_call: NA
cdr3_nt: TGTGCCAGCAGTCCGACCTGGGAGGGGGGTGAAGCTTTCTTT
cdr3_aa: CASSPTWEGGEAFF

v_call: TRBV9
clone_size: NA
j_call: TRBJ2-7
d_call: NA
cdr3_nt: TGTGCCAGCAGCGTAGTGCCAGGAGTCGAGCAGTACTTC
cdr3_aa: CASSVVPGVEQYF

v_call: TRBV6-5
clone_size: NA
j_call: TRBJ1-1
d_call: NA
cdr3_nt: TGTGCCAGCAGTTACAACAGAAATGAAGCTTTCTTT
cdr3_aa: CASSYNRNEAFF

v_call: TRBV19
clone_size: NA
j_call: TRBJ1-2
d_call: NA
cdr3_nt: TGTGCCAGTAGTATAGTGACCGGGACGCCAAACTATGGCTACACCTTC
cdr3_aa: CASSIVTGTPNYGYTF

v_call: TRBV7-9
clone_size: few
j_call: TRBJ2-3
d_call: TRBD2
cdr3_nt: TGTGCCAGCAACATTCTAGCGGGAGGGCTACGGGCGGATACGCAGTATTTT
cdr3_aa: CASNILAGGLRADTQYF

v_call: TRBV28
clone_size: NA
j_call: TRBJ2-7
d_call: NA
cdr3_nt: TGTGCCAGCAGTTTAGAATACTACGAGCAGTACTTC
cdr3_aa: CASSLEYYEQYF

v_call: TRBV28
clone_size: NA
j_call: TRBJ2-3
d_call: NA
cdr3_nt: TGTGCCAGCAGTAGACAGGAGGGCACAGATACGCAGTATTTT
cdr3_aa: CASSRQEGTDTQYF

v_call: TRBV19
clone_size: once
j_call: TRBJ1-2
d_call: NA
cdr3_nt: TGTGCCAGTACGTTTTTGGACTCGAGAAATGGCTACACCTTC
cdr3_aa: CASTFLDSRNGYTF

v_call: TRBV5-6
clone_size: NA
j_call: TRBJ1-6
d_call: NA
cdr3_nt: TGTGCCAGCAGCTTTCGAAGCTCCTATAATTCACCCCTCCACTTT
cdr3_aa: CASSFRSSYNSPLHF

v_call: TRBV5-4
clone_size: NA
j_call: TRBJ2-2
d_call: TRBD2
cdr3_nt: TGTGCCAGCAGCTTGATAGGGGGGTTAGCGGGAGCCGGGGAGCTGTTTTTT
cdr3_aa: CASSLIGGLAGAGELFF

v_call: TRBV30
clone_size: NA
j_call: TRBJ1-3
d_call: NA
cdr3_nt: TGTGCCTGGAGGAGGGACGGATCTGGAAACACCATATATTTT
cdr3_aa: CAWRRDGSGNTIYF

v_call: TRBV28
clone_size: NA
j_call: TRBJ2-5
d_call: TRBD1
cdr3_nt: TGTGCCAGCAGCCGAGCAGGGGGCGTCCAAGAGACCCAGTACTTC
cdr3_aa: CASSRAGGVQETQYF

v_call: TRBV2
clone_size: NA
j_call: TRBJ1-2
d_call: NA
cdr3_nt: TGTGCCAGCAGCCCGGATTCACCTAACTATGGCTACACCTTC
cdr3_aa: CASSPDSPNYGYTF

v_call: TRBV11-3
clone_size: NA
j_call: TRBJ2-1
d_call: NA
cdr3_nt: TGTGCCAGCAGCTTAGCTGGTGAGCAGTTCTTC
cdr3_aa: CASSLAGEQFF

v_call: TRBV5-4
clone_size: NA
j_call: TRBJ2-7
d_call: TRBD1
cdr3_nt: TGTGCCAGCAGCGCCACCAACAGGGGAGATGTCGAGCAGTACTTC
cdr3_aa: CASSATNRGDVEQYF

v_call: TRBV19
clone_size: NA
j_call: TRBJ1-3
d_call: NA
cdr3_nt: TGTGCCAGTATCCCCCTGCCTGGAAACACCATATATTTT
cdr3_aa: CASIPLPGNTIYF

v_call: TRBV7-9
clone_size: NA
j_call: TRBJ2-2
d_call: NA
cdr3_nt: TGTGCCAGCAGCAGGGACACCACCGGGGAGCTGTTTTTT
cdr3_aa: CASSRDTTGELFF

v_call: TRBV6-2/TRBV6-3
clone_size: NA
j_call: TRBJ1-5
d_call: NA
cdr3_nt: TGTGCCAGCAGTTACCCTCGGACGGATAGCAATCAGCCCCAGCATTTT
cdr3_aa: CASSYPRTDSNQPQHF

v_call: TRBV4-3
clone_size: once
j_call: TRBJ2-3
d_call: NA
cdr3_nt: TGCGCCAGCAGCCAAGATGTGGAAGATACGCAGTATTTT
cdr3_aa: CASSQDVEDTQYF

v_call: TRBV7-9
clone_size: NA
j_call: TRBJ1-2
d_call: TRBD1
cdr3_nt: TGTGCCAGCAGCTTTGGGACAGGGGGGTCGGATGGCTACACCTTC
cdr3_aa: CASSFGTGGSDGYTF

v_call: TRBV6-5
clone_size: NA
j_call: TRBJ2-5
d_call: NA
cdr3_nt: TGTGCCAGCAGCCCGGAAGGACAAGAGACCCAGTACTTC
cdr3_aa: CASSPEGQETQYF

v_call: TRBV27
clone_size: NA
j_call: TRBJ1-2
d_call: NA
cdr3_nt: TGTGCCAGCAGTGTCCGGGAAGAAGTGGGAGGCTACACCTTC
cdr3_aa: CASSVREEVGGYTF

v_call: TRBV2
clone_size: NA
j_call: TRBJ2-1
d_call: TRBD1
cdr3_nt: TGTGCCAGTGAAACAGCTCAGGGGGACAATGAGCAGTTCTTC
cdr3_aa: CASETAQGDNEQFF

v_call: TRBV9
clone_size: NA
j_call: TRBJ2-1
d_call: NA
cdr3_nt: TGTGCCAGCAGCGTAGCCAACGGGAACAATGAGCAGTTCTTC
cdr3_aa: CASSVANGNNEQFF

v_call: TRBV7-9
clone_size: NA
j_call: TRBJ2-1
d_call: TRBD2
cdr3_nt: TGTGCCAGCAGCTCGTCGTCCCAACTAGCGGGACCATACAATGAGCAGTTCTTC
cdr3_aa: CASSSSSQLAGPYNEQFF

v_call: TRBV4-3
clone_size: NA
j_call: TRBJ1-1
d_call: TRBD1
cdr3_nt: TGCGCCAGCAGCCTAGGACAGGGGAACACTGAAGCTTTCTTT
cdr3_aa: CASSLGQGNTEAFF

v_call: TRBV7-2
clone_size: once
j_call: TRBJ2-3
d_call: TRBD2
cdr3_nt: TGTGCCGGGAGACTAGCGGGAGGAACAGATACGCAGTATTTT
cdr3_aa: CAGRLAGGTDTQYF

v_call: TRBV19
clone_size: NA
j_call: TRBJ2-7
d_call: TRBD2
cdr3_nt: TGTGCCAGTAGTATGCGACAGGGTTTCGGACTAGCGGGAGGGCCGTGGGAGCAGTACTTC
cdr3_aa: CASSMRQGFGLAGGPWEQYF

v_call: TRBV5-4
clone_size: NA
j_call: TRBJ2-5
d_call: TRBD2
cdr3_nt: TGTGCCAGCAGCCAGGGACTAGCGGGAGGGGGCGAGACCCAGTACTTC
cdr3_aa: CASSQGLAGGGETQYF

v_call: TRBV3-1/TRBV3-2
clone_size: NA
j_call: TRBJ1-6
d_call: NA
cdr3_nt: TGTGCCAGCAGCCAAACTCAGGGGAGGGATTCACCCCTCCACTTT
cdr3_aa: CASSQTQGRDSPLHF

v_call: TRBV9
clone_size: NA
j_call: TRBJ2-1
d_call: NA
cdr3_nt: TGTGCCAGCAGCGTATATTGGACGGCGTGGAATGAGCAGTTCTTC
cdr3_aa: CASSVYWTAWNEQFF

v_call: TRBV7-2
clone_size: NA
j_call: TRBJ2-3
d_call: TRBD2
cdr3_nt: TGTGCCAGCAGCTTGCGGACTAGCGAAGATACGCAGTATTTT
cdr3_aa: CASSLRTSEDTQYF